This T cell receptor (beta chain) came from a study of beta chain features in type 1 diabetes. The length of the CDR3 is 16 residues. V lost 0 bases to trimming and J lost 10 bases, with 20 bases between them. Germline V gene sequence: CDR1 MNHNY, CDR2 SVGAGI (reference sequence). Findings and limits, study-wide: A moderate, significant TCRB CDR3 shortening appeared in type 1 diabetes across four CD4+ subsets.

This clone showed up just a few times. Its antigen is unknown. Isolated RNA was reverse transcribed in full, so expressed TCRB transcripts were sequenced. The data were produced by immunoSEQ multiplex PCR, yet TCRdb's version contains in-frame clones alone and is incomplete. The sample carries about 120,000 clones, 17% recorded once. This TCR derives from a man aged 18 to 30 with type 1 diabetes. The chain is built from TRBV6-6 and TRBJ2-3; D may be TRBD1 (6 bases). Specimen: central memory CD4+ T cells from blood. The DNA for the CDR3 is TGTGCCAGCAGTTACTCCGTCGACAGGATCGCACAAGCGCAGTATTTT. This encodes CASSYSVDRIAQAQYF.